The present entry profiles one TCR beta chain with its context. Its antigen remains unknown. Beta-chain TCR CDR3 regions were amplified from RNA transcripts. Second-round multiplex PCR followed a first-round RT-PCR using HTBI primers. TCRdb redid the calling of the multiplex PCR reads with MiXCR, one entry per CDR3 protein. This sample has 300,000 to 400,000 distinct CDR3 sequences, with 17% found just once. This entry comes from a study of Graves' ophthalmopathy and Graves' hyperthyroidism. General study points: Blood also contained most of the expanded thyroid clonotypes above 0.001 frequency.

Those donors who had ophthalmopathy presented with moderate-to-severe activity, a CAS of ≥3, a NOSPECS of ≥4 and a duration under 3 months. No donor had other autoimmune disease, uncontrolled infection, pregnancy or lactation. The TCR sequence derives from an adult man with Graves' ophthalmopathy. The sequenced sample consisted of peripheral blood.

The CDR3: CASSFGGKGNQPQHF. CDR3 in DNA: TGTGCCAGCAGTTTCGGGGGTAAGGGCAATCAGCCCCAGCATTTT. The V and J genes are TRBV6-5 and TRBJ1-5; D perhaps matches TRBD1 (5 bases). The germline V and J ends were trimmed by 4 bases and 2 bases, with 12 bases remaining between them. The CDR3 loop spans 15 amino acids. CDR1 MNHEY and CDR2 SVGAGI come from the germline V gene.